This passage covers 23 T cell receptor beta chains from one sample sequenced in a study of T cell responses to AZD1222 COVID-19 vaccine. Assay: immunoSEQ multiplex PCR; the TCRdb copy retains only in-frame clones and omits some. The table has some 94,000 clones, around nine tenths seen once. This sample comprised peripheral blood, obtained on day 0 of AZD1222 vaccination. These receptors all come from an adult in good health.

The chain couples TRBV5-4 to TRBJ1-2, with TRBD1 matching 8 bases. The germline CDR1 and CDR2 sequences are SGHNT and YYREEE (reference sequence). The CDR3 spans 16 residues. V was clipped by 4 bases and J by 5 bases; unmatched bases: 13. CDR3 protein: CASSPRGTGDTYGYTF. The DNA for the CDR3 is TGTGCCAGCAGCCCCCGAGGGACAGGAGATACTTATGGCTACACCTTC.

This sequence joins TRBV18 and TRBJ2-2, with D perhaps matching TRBD1 (6 bases). This CDR3 is 16 amino acids long. Trimming stripped 0 bases from V and 4 bases from J, with 12 bases between. Germline V gene lookup returns CDR1 KGHSH and CDR2 LQKENI. The CDR3 here is CASSPPSTGSTGELFF. For the CDR3, the DNA is TGTGCCAGCTCACCACCGTCGACAGGCTCCACCGGGGAGCTGTTTTTT.

The chain recombines TRBV2 with TRBJ1-2; 8 bases agree with TRBD1. Germline CDR1 and CDR2: SNHLY and FYNNEI. V was clipped by 1 base and J by 5 bases; unmatched bases: 9. The CDR3 has 16 residues. Here the CDR3 DNA reads TGTGCCAGCAGTGAAGATACAGGGGGGATTCTATATGGCTACACCTTC. Its protein product is CASSEDTGGILYGYTF.

The chain has TRBV19 and TRBJ2-7; 10 bases map to TRBD1. J was trimmed by 5 bases and V by 4 bases; bases with no gene match: 8. This CDR3 region has 15 residues. Germline V lookup: CDR1 LNHDA, CDR2 SQIVND (reference sequence). This CDR3 reads CASSTRRQGAHEQYF. Written as DNA, the CDR3 is TGTGCCAGTAGTACCCGACGACAGGGGGCCCACGAGCAGTACTTC. Full variable domain (remainder filled in from reference TRBV19 and TRBJ2-7): DGGITQSPKYLFRKEGQNVTLSCEQNLNHDAMYWYRQDPGQGLRLIYYSQIVNDFQKGDIAEGYSVSREKKESFPLTVTSAQKNPTAFYLCASSTRRQGAHEQYFGPGTRLTVT.

This clone has just one count. V usage is TRBV11-3 and J usage is TRBJ2-2; D is ambiguous. V was trimmed by 1 base and J by 4 bases, leaving 4 bases between them. The germline V gene has CDR1 SGHNT and CDR2 YENEEA. CDR3 size: 13 residues. The CDR3 region is CASSLGGTGELFF. In DNA form, the CDR3 reads TGTGCCAGCAGCTTAGGTGGCACCGGGGAGCTGTTTTTT.

The chain has TRBV3-1 (or the pseudogene TRBV3-2) and TRBJ1-5; D ambiguous. This CDR3 is 15 amino acids long. The ends were cut back, 4 bases at V and 3 bases at J, with 13 bases in the middle. Germline V lookup: CDR1 LGHDT, CDR2 YNNKEL (reference sequence). The CDR3 DNA is TGTGCCAGCAGCCCGTTTATAGGCATCAATCAGCCCCAGCATTTT. Residues: CASSPFIGINQPQHF.

The chain has TRBV5-6 and TRBJ1-6; D not resolved. This CDR3 has 12 residues. From germline, CDR1 is SGHDT and CDR2 YYEEEE. V was pared by 4 bases and J by 8 bases, with 7 bases between. The CDR3 bases are TGTGCCAGCAGCCAAAATCATTCACCCCTCCACTTT. Protein sequence: CASSQNHSPLHF.

The chain combines TRBV5-1 with TRBJ1-1; possible D gene TRBD1, 5 bases. The CDR3 has 13 amino acids. Trimming shortened V by 2 bases and J by 4 bases, and 9 bases separated the two germline ends. CDR1 and CDR2 from the germline V gene are SGHRS and YFSETQ. The CDR3 reads CASSFTGTTEAFF. For the CDR3, the DNA is TGCGCCAGCAGCTTTACGGGGACCACTGAAGCTTTCTTT.

The chain joins TRBV5-6 to TRBJ2-3; 7 bases align to TRBD2. The CDR3 is 15 residues long. V lost 5 bases to trimming and J lost 5 bases; unmatched junction nucleotides: 11. Germline CDR1 reads SGHDT; CDR2 reads YYEEEE. The DNA of the CDR3 is TGTGCCAGCAGTCCGGGCAGCGGGAAAAAAGATACGCAGTATTTT. It translates to CASSPGSGKKDTQYF.

This chain uses TRBV19 with TRBJ2-1; 13 bases map to TRBD2. The CDR3 runs 13 residues. CDR1 is LNHDA and CDR2 is SQIVND in the germline V gene (reference sequence). The trim removed 5 bases at V and 15 bases at J, leaving 7 bases unmatched. CDR3 loop: CASSDQTSGRPFF. The CDR3 DNA is TGTGCCAGTAGTGACCAGACTAGCGGGAGGCCGTTCTTC.

The chain has TRBV5-8 and TRBJ1-3; D unresolved. The length of the CDR3 is 14 residues. The germline CDR1 and CDR2 sequences are SGHTS and YDEGEE. With 0 bases removed from V and 4 bases from J, the gap between germline ends came to 8 bases. In DNA, the CDR3 is TGTGCCAGCAGCTTGGGGGGATTCGGAAACACCATATATTTT. Its protein is CASSLGGFGNTIYF.

The chain recombines TRBV9 with TRBJ1-5; the match to TRBD1 covers 7 bases. Trimming took 2 bases from V and 7 from J; bases not matched to a gene: 9. CDR3 length: 15 amino acids. The germline gives CDR1 SGDLS, CDR2 YYNGEE. Here the CDR3 DNA reads TGTGCCAGCAGCGTTACAGGGGCAGGGGGACAGCCCCAGCATTTT. Translated, it gives CASSVTGAGGQPQHF.

For the CDR3, the DNA is TGTGCCAGCAGTTCTAGCGGGAGGATCTACAATGAGCAGTTCTTC. Translation: CASSSSGRIYNEQFF. This sequence joins TRBV28 and TRBJ2-1, with 11 bases identical to TRBD2. The CDR3 runs 15 residues. Germline V gene data show CDR1 as MDHEN and CDR2 as SYDVKM. Losses at the gene ends were 4 bases for V and 3 bases for J; bases not matched to a gene: 2.

The chain has TRBV15 and TRBJ2-6; D possibly corresponds to TRBD1 (6 bases). This CDR3 comprises 14 residues. With 5 bases removed from V and 4 bases from J, the gap between germline ends came to 9 bases. The germline CDR1 and CDR2 sequences are LNHNV and YYDKDF (reference sequence). DNA of the CDR3: TGTGCCACCAGCCAGGGGAACGGGGCCAACGTCCTGACTTTC. Its protein product is CATSQGNGANVLTF. Drawing the rest from reference TRBV15 and TRBJ2-6, the complete variable domain is DAMVIQNPRYQVTQFGKPVTLSCSQTLNHNVMYWYQQKSSQAPKLLFHYYDKDFNNEADTPDNFQSRRPNTSFCFLDIRSPGLGDTAMYLCATSQGNGANVLTFGAGSRLTVL.

This rearrangement joins TRBV5-1 to TRBJ2-6, with TRBD1 matching 7 bases. The CDR3 length is 17 residues. The germline gives CDR1 SGHRS, CDR2 YFSETQ. V shed 4 bases, J shed 4 bases, and the junction held 11 bases outside the gene matches. For the CDR3, the DNA is TGCGCCAGCAGCATAGGACCGACAGGGAACGGGGCCAACGTCCTGACTTTC. Its translation is CASSIGPTGNGANVLTF.

This clone was observed a few times. J is TRBJ2-7 and V is TRBV12-3 or TRBV12-4; unclear D gene. This CDR3 is built from 11 residues. Trimming pared 5 bases from V and 6 bases from J, leaving 8 bases between. CDR3 sequence: CASSVVFEQYF. As DNA, the CDR3 is TGTGCCAGCAGTGTCGTGTTCGAGCAGTACTTC.

This chain uses TRBV29-1 with TRBJ2-5; 11 bases are a match to TRBD2. CDR3 length equals 14 residues. CDR1 is SQVTM, CDR2 ANQGSEA, per germline. J was trimmed by 2 bases and V by 6 bases; bases with no gene match: 5. The CDR3 DNA follows: TGCAGCGTCCGACTAGCGGGGCTACAAGAGACCCAGTACTTC. Its protein product is CSVRLAGLQETQYF.

V is TRBV11-3 and J is TRBJ2-7, with 9 positions matching TRBD1. The V segment lost 3 bases and the J segment 3 bases; nucleotides outside the gene matches: 6. The CDR3 runs 15 residues. The germline CDR1 and CDR2 sequences are SGHNT and YENEEA. DNA of the CDR3: TGTGCCAGCAGCTTCGGCCGGGACAGGGACTACGAGCAGTACTTC. This gives the protein CASSFGRDRDYEQYF.

The chain combines TRBV4-1 with TRBJ1-5; no clear D gene. The V gene's germline CDR1 is MGHRA and CDR2 YSYEKL. Trimming shortened V by 6 bases and J by 5 bases, and 11 bases separated the two germline ends. The CDR3 covers 13 residues. The CDR3 spells CASSMQVDQPQHF. For the CDR3, the DNA is TGCGCCAGCAGTATGCAGGTCGATCAGCCCCAGCATTTT.

The chain uses TRBV28 and TRBJ2-7; the D call may be TRBD1 or TRBD2 (5 bases each). CDR1 and CDR2 from the germline V gene are MDHEN and SYDVKM. V was pared by 6 bases and J by 2 bases, with 17 bases between. This CDR3 spans 15 amino acids. The CDR3 DNA is TGTGCCAGCAGCGAACCGAGGGGCCGCACCTACGAGCAGTACTTC. This sequence encodes CASSEPRGRTYEQYF.

This clone was recorded only once. The chain recombines TRBV6-6 with TRBJ1-2, with D possibly being TRBD1 (5 bases). The CDR3 runs to 12 residues. V was shortened by 7 bases and J by 7 bases, with 13 bases between the two germline ends. Per germline, CDR1 MNHNY and CDR2 SVGAGI (reference sequence). CDR3 nucleotide sequence: TGTGCCAGCAACGGACAATCGAGTGGCTACACCTTC. Amino acid sequence: CASNGQSSGYTF.

This chain joins TRBV27 and TRBJ2-4; 7 nucleotides match TRBD2. V dropped 5 bases and J dropped 7; count of bases not matched to a gene: 5. CDR3 size: 13 residues. Germline V gene data show CDR1 as MNHEY and CDR2 as SMNVEV (reference sequence). As DNA, the CDR3 is TGTGCCAGCAGTGCGGGAGTGTGGAACATTCAGTACTTC. Amino acids: CASSAGVWNIQYF.

A single count supports this clone. This chain uses TRBV7-3 with TRBJ2-1; TRBD1 matches 7 bases. V lost 6 bases, J lost 9 bases, and 11 bases stayed unmatched. Germline values: CDR1 SGHTA, CDR2 FQGTGA. The CDR3 runs 14 residues. The CDR3 region has the DNA TGTGCCAGCAGTCCCCGGGACAGCCCTGGTGAGCAGTTCTTC. This gives the protein CASSPRDSPGEQFF.